Sequencing of this T cell receptor beta chain was carried out in a study of response to subunit inactivated influenza vaccine. Study-level findings and limits: Every seasonal influenza vaccination brings in few new T cells, the authors suggested.

The CDR3 contains 16 residues. The germline V gene encodes CDR1 KGHSH and CDR2 LQKENI. Trimming stripped 2 bases from V and 1 base from J, with 11 bases between. TCRdb ran MiXCR on the RT-PCR reads and lists one entry per CDR3 protein. The top ten hold approximately 10% of the sample, which has approximately 700,000 distinct CDR3 sequences, around 14% seen once. As to this clonotype: Its antigen is undetermined.

The chain carries TRBV18 and TRBJ2-2; D is unclear. This clonotype was sampled from a man aged 45-65 years who received an inactivated influenza vaccine. The input for sequencing was PBMCs from blood, taken roughly 12 days after vaccination. CDR3 nucleotide sequence: TGTGCCAGCTCACCATGGGAAAGGGAGAACACCGGGGAGCTGTTTTTT. It is translated as CASSPWERENTGELFF.